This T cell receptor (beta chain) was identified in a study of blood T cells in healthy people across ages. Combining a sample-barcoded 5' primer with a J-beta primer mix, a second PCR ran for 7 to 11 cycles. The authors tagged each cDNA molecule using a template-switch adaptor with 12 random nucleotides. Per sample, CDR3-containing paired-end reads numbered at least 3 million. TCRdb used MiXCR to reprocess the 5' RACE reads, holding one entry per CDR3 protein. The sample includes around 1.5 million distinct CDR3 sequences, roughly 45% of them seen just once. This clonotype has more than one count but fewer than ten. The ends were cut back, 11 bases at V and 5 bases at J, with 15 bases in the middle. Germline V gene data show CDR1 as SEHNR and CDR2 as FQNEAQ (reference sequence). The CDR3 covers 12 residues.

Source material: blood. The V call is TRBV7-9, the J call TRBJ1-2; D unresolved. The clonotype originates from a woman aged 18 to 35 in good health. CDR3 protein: CAGKREDYGYTF. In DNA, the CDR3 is TGTGCCGGGAAGAGGGAGGATTATGGCTACACCTTC.